This TCR beta chain is from a study of control samples from healthy donors and cancer patients. About this clone itself: One end of the junction fails to match germline, which may point to a read error.

Method: immunoSEQ multiplex PCR; TCRdb's copy keeps in-frame clones and lacks some. Among some 130,000 clones listed, under 90% were seen once. Germline loops: CDR1 MDHEN, CDR2 SYDVKM. The CDR3 is 13 amino acids. The receptor's source is a man aged 45-60 years with head and neck cancer. The sample comprised PBMCs. This chain links TRBV28 with TRBJ1-5; D unclear. The CDR3, as DNA: TGTGCCGGCAGTTCAGGACTTAATCAGCCCCAGCATTTT. Translation: CAGSSGLNQPQHF.